The 9 T cell receptor beta chains presented below share a single source sample, sequenced in a study of shared clonotypes between healthy human individuals (TCRdb year 2020). Libraries were prepared through the immunoSEQ multiplex PCR assay. Imported from immuneACCESS, the table was reduced by TCRdb to in-frame sequences with V and J called. These copies leave out some clones; in studies compared against another copy, an unresolved V gene accounts for under half, and the cause of the remainder is not known. The sample yields over 2 million clones; about 95% were counted once. Together, the top ten hold around 1.1% of the sample. For the CD8 naive samples, CD45RO-negative cells were positively selected for CCR7, yielding a CD45RA+CCR7+ population from which TemRA cells were excluded. The material sequenced was naive CD8+ T cells sorted from blood. Reading the label with the study, this specimen's cell subset or site is: CD45RA+CCR7+. All receptors derive from a man between 18 and 29 years old in good health.

The chain employs TRBV7-3 and TRBJ2-3; 10 nucleotides match TRBD1. Germline CDR1 SGHTA, CDR2 FQGTGA. The J segment lost 4 bases and the V segment lost 5 bases, leaving 9 bases of the junction unmatched. This CDR3 contains 16 residues. The CDR3 coding sequence is TGTGCCAGCAGCCTAGACGGGACAGGGGCATCAGATACGCAGTATTTT. Translating gives CASSLDGTGASDTQYF.

The V call is TRBV5-5, the J call TRBJ1-5; D is perhaps TRBD1 (5 bases). Germline V CDR1 and CDR2: SGHKS, YYEKEE (reference sequence). The CDR3 has 16 residues. V dropped 1 base and J dropped 5 bases, with 16 bases sitting between them. CDR3 nucleotides: TGTGCCAGCAGCTTGTATGCGACAGAGGCGTATCAGCCCCAGCATTTT. This gives the protein CASSLYATEAYQPQHF.

V and J are TRBV5-6 and TRBJ2-5; 8 positions agree with TRBD2. After removal of 0 bases from V and 5 bases from J, the junction contained 9 bases not matched to a gene. The CDR3 has 16 residues. The V gene's germline CDR1 is SGHDT and CDR2 YYEEEE. CDR3 protein: CASSLALAGSGETQYF. The CDR3 region has the DNA TGTGCCAGCAGCTTGGCTTTAGCGGGGTCCGGGGAGACCCAGTACTTC.

Notes on this clone: One end of the junction fails to match germline, which may point to a read error. The same CDR3 can be traced to other DNA sequences in this sample. The gene calls are TRBV7-2 and TRBJ1-2; 8 positions match TRBD1. The CDR3 is 13 residues long. Germline V gene sequence: CDR1 SGHTA, CDR2 FQGNSA. In nucleotides, the CDR3 is TGCGCCAGCAGCCCTGGACAGGGACGTGGCTACACCTTC. It is translated as CASSPGQGRGYTF. Full variable domain (outside the CDR3, taken from reference TRBV7-2 and TRBJ1-2): GAGVSQSPSNKVTEKGKDVELRCDPISGHTALYWYRQSLGQGLEFLIYFQGNSAPDKSGLPSDRFSAERTGGSVSTLTIQRTQQEDSAVYLCASSPGQGRGYTFGSGTRLTVV.

The chain has TRBV27 and TRBJ2-7, with 8 bases identical to TRBD1. The trim removed 4 bases at V and 4 bases at J, leaving 6 bases unmatched. Germline CDR1 and CDR2: MNHEY and SMNVEV (reference sequence). The CDR3 has 14 residues. CDR3 DNA: TGTGCCAGCAGTTCGACAGGGGTAGTGTACGAGCAGTACTTC. Encoded protein: CASSSTGVVYEQYF.

J is TRBJ1-5 and V is TRBV7-2; 8 bases fit TRBD1. Trimming took 2 bases from V and 6 from J; bases not matched to a gene: 6. The CDR3 is 15 residues long. Germline values: CDR1 SGHTA, CDR2 FQGNSA. The DNA of the CDR3 is TGTGCCAGCAGCTTAACGCAGGGGGCCGGTCAGCCCCAGCATTTT. This encodes CASSLTQGAGQPQHF.

The chain has TRBV6-6 and TRBJ1-1, with unresolved D. The ends were cut back, 5 bases at V and 1 base at J, with 11 bases in the middle. Germline V gene lookup returns CDR1 MNHNY and CDR2 SVGAGI (reference sequence). This CDR3 contains 14 residues. CDR3 nucleotide sequence: TGTGCCAGCAGTCCAGGAGCAGGGAACACTGAAGCTTTCTTT. This gives the protein CASSPGAGNTEAFF.

The chain carries TRBV19 and TRBJ2-7; tentatively, D is TRBD1 (5 bases). This CDR3 comprises 12 residues. CDR1 LNHDA and CDR2 SQIVND come from the germline V gene (reference sequence). V shed 5 bases and J shed 3 bases, with 8 bases lying between them. CDR3: CASSSTGYEQYF. CDR3 coding DNA: TGTGCCAGTAGTTCAACAGGCTACGAGCAGTACTTC.

On this clone: The sample has other DNA sequences that encode this CDR3 too. The V and J genes are TRBV19 and TRBJ2-3, with D maybe TRBD1 (6 bases). Trimming removed 5 bases from V and 1 base from J, with 10 bases in between. Germline V gene data show CDR1 as LNHDA and CDR2 as SQIVND (reference sequence). The CDR3 is 14 amino acids. DNA of the CDR3: TGTGCCAGTAGTTGGGGACAAGGCACAGATACGCAGTATTTT. Protein: CASSWGQGTDTQYF. The whole variable domain, remainder taken from reference TRBV19 and TRBJ2-3, is DGGITQSPKYLFRKEGQNVTLSCEQNLNHDAMYWYRQDPGQGLRLIYYSQIVNDFQKGDIAEGYSVSREKKESFPLTVTSAQKNPTAFYLCASSWGQGTDTQYFGPGTRLTVL.